Detailed here is one TCR beta chain. The sample belongs to a study of blood T cell repertoires in COVID-19. Source study methods: Researchers report that nucleated cell counts were estimated from reference gene primer amplification. The protocol was immunoSEQ multiplex PCR, while the TCRdb copy is restricted to in-frame clones and leaves out a portion. For V, J and clone size, that table is used; D and trimming come from the DNA. The sample records about 500,000 clones, about 91% being singletons. Seattle patient enrollment occurred during active infection, with longitudinal follow-up thereafter. V was pared by 3 bases and J by 9 bases, with 12 bases between. The CDR3 is 13 amino acids. Germline CDR1 reads DFQATT; CDR2 reads SNEGSKA (reference sequence).

The sequence was obtained from a man aged 18 to 29 with COVID-19, enrolled during active disease. Material: peripheral blood. The chain carries TRBV20-1 and TRBJ1-6, with D maybe TRBD1 (6 bases). The CDR3 coding sequence is TGCAGTGCTAGTGCAGCAGGGGTTTCACCCCTCCACTTT. Its translation: CSASAAGVSPLHF.